This is a list of T cell receptor beta chains from one sample in a study of shared clonotypes between healthy human individuals. Some clones are missing from TCRdb's copy, which holds only in-frame ones; the method was immunoSEQ multiplex PCR. The sample includes some 1.4 million clones, 95% to 97% of them seen just once. The specimen sequenced was naive CD4+ T cells sorted from blood. The source of these receptors is a young man in good health. CDR3s include the opening cysteine and the closing phenylalanine or tryptophan. The D gene is left open where the match is weak. Clone size is not always given. Where it is, it says once, few, many or a class for expanded clones.

cdr3_nt cdr3_aa cdr3_length v_call d_call j_call clone_size
TGTGCCAGCAGTGAGGGGTATGGCTACACCTTC CASSEGYGYTF 11 TRBV2 - TRBJ1-2 -
TGTGCCAGCAGCTCCAGGACTAGCGGGAGTGAAGGCAGATACGAGCAGTACTTC CASSSRTSGSEGRYEQYF 18 TRBV7-9 TRBD2 TRBJ2-7 -
TGTGCCAGCAGCAAGGCTAATACGGATACGCAGTATTTT CASSKANTDTQYF 13 TRBV9 - TRBJ2-3 once
TGTGCCAGTAGTATAGCGGGCATAAATGAAAAACTGTTTTTT CASSIAGINEKLFF 14 TRBV19 - TRBJ1-4 -
TGTGCCAGCGCCGGGACAGGGCCCTACGAGCAGTACTTC CASAGTGPYEQYF 13 TRBV6-1 TRBD1 TRBJ2-7 once
TGTGCAAGTCGCTTTGCCCCCGGACGGCAAGAGACCCAGTACTTC CASRFAPGRQETQYF 15 TRBV12-2 - TRBJ2-5 -
TGCGCCAGCAGCCTGCGGGCCGGGCTGTACGAGCAGTACTTC CASSLRAGLYEQYF 14 TRBV4-3 - TRBJ2-7 once
TGTGCCAGCAGCTTGGTTGAGGGTTACATGAACACTGAAGCTTTCTTT CASSLVEGYMNTEAFF 16 TRBV5-5 - TRBJ1-1 once
TGTGCCAGCTCACCATTGGGACAGAGCCTCTCCGGTGGCTACACCTTC CASSPLGQSLSGGYTF 16 TRBV18 TRBD1 TRBJ1-2 -
TGTGCCTGGAGTCCGAGGGGAGAGGGATACAATGAGCAGTTCTTC CAWSPRGEGYNEQFF 15 TRBV30 - TRBJ2-1 once
TGTGCCAGCAGCTTCGGACAGGAAAGTGAGCAGTTCTTC CASSFGQESEQFF 13 TRBV11-3 TRBD1 TRBJ2-1 once
TGTGCCAGCAGCCGGCAATGGGGATCCTACGAGCAGTACTTC CASSRQWGSYEQYF 14 TRBV11-2 - TRBJ2-7 -
TGTGCCAGCTCACCCCGGGAAACCGGGGAGCTGTTTTTT CASSPRETGELFF 13 TRBV18 - TRBJ2-2 -